A single sample is the source of the 13 T cell receptor beta chains below, sequenced in a study of T-cell memory formation after mild COVID-19. MiXCR, applied by TCRdb to the 5' RACE reads, yields one record per CDR3 protein. This sample has about 260,000 distinct CDR3 sequences, with under 8.5% found just once. The material sequenced was PBMCs or a T cell subset sorted from them (not recorded which). The receptor source for this set is a man between 18 and 29 years old who had mild COVID-19 (a few samples of this study predate the infection). Cell type and time point are not known.

The chain is built from TRBV12-3 or TRBV12-4 and TRBJ2-7, with 7 bases that match TRBD1. CDR3 length: 15 amino acids. The trim removed 6 bases at V and 5 bases at J, leaving 13 bases unmatched. CDR3: CASRNFTRDRDEQYV. CDR3 bases: TGTGCCAGCAGAAACTTTACCAGGGACAGAGACGAGCAGTACGTC.

This clonotype was found a few times. V and J are TRBV6-6 and TRBJ1-6, with D perhaps TRBD1 (6 bases). CDR1 is MNHNY and CDR2 is SVGAGI in the germline V gene (reference sequence). The CDR3 has 13 residues. Between the trimmed V and J ends, which lost 4 bases and 18 bases, there was a span of 19 bases. CDR3 residues: CASSSTSDSQGHF. The CDR3 bases are TGTGCCAGCAGTTCTACCTCGGACAGCCAGGGCCACTTT.

This rearrangement joins TRBV7-9 to TRBJ2-5; D is ambiguous. CDR3 length: 13 residues. Germline V gives CDR1 SEHNR, CDR2 FQNEAQ (reference sequence). V was shortened by 4 bases and J by 5 bases, with 11 bases between the two germline ends. The CDR3 coding sequence is TGTGCCAGCAGCTACGGCACTGGGGAGACCCAGTACTTC. Protein sequence: CASSYGTGETQYF.

This clonotype was recorded a few times. The J gene is TRBJ2-1, the V gene TRBV19, with D tentatively TRBD2 (5 bases). Trimming pared 3 bases from V and 8 bases from J, leaving 14 bases between. The CDR3 contains 14 residues. Germline CDR1 LNHDA, CDR2 SQIVND (reference sequence). Here the CDR3 DNA reads TGTGCCAGTAGTATCGGGCGGGCGTGGGATGAGCAGTTCTTC. Translated, it gives CASSIGRAWDEQFF.

This sequence joins TRBV6-1 and TRBJ2-7; possible D gene TRBD2, 6 bases. V was shortened by 2 bases and J by 1 base, with 9 bases between the two germline ends. The CDR3 is 14 amino acids. In germline, CDR1 is MNHNS, CDR2 SASEGT. CDR3 residues: CASSELAGSYEQYV. In DNA, the CDR3 is TGTGCCAGCAGTGAACTGGCGGGGTCCTACGAGCAGTACGTC.

This clonotype was counted at least ten times. The chain links TRBV5-1 to TRBJ1-2; 7 bases match TRBD1. Germline V gene lookup returns CDR1 SGHRS and CDR2 YFSETQ. This CDR3 region has 14 residues. Trimming cost V 0 bases and J 4 bases; bases outside gene matches: 3. CDR3 nucleotide sequence: TGCGCCAGCAGCTTGGAGGGGGCCGGCTATGGCTACACCTTC. This sequence encodes CASSLEGAGYGYTF.

V is TRBV27 and J is TRBJ2-3; D might be TRBD2 (6 bases). CDR1 and CDR2 (germline): MNHEY, SMNVEV (reference sequence). This CDR3 spans 19 amino acids. The ends were cut back, 6 bases at V and 0 bases at J, with 25 bases in the middle. The CDR3: CASSNFRTTGRSSTDTQYF. CDR3 in DNA: TGTGCCAGCAGCAATTTTAGGACTACGGGACGGAGTAGCACAGATACGCAGTATTTT.

This clonotype was recorded many times. The rearrangement uses TRBV5-1 and TRBJ1-3, with D possibly matching TRBD1 (5 bases). V was trimmed by 3 bases and J by 0 bases, leaving 7 bases between them. CDR3 length: 14 amino acids. Germline CDR1 and CDR2: SGHRS and YFSETQ. The CDR3 loop is CASSSDSSGNTIYF. As DNA, the CDR3 is TGCGCCAGCAGCTCCGACAGCTCTGGAAACACCATATATTTT.

This clonotype was recorded at least ten times. The chain uses TRBV6-4 and TRBJ2-3; D unresolved. Trimming cost V 3 bases and J 4 bases, with 8 bases left between them. The germline CDR1 and CDR2 sequences are MRHNA and SNTAGT. The CDR3 runs to 13 residues. Written as DNA, the CDR3 is TGTGCCAGCAGTGAGGTCCTCGCAGATACGCAGTATTTT. Translation gives CASSEVLADTQYF.

This chain links TRBV20-1 with TRBJ2-7, with a tentative D call TRBD1 (5 bases). The CDR3 is 12 amino acids. In germline, CDR1 is DFQATT, CDR2 SNEGSKA (reference sequence). V lost 3 bases to trimming and J lost 3 bases, with 9 bases between them. This CDR3 is CSASGANYEQYV. DNA for the CDR3: TGCAGTGCTAGTGGGGCAAACTACGAGCAGTACGTC.

CDR3 bases: TGTGCCAGCAGCGTGGGGGGTTATGAGCAGTTCTTC. Residues: CASSVGGYEQFF. The chain links TRBV9 to TRBJ2-1, with a tentative D call TRBD2 (6 bases). Germline assignment: CDR1 SGDLS and CDR2 YYNGEE. With 2 bases removed from V and 8 bases from J, the gap between germline ends came to 8 bases. This CDR3 is built from 12 residues.

Only a few counts were recorded for this clonotype. V usage is TRBV6-5 and J usage is TRBJ1-1; 7 bases line up with TRBD1. This CDR3 comprises 13 residues. V gave up 7 bases and J gave up 12 bases; unmatched junction bases: 14. Germline-derived CDR1 and CDR2 are MNHEY and SVGAGI. The CDR3, as DNA: TGTGCCAGCACCACCAGCGGACAGGTCATCTCTTTCTTT. Residues: CASTTSGQVISFF.

V gene TRBV11-2 combines with J gene TRBJ1-1, with TRBD1 as a possible D gene (5 bases). This CDR3 has 13 residues. Germline-derived CDR1 and CDR2 are SGHAT and FQNNGV. With 6 bases removed from V and 6 bases from J, the gap between germline ends came to 14 bases. The chain's CDR3 is CASRNSGGSEAFF. The CDR3 DNA reads as TGTGCCAGCAGAAACAGCGGGGGGTCTGAAGCTTTCTTT. Looking up the rest from reference TRBV11-2 and TRBJ1-1 gives the full variable domain: EAGVAQSPRYKIIEKRQSVAFWCNPISGHATLYWYQQILGQGPKLLIQFQNNGVVDDSQLPKDRFSAERLKGVDSTLKIQPAKLEDSAVYLCASRNSGGSEAFFGQGTRLTVV.